This T cell receptor beta chain was retrieved from a study of blood T cells in healthy people across ages. Study-level points and caveats: Unknown donor CMV status possibly confounded expanded clonotype changes.

This clonotype was observed a few times. Its target is unknown. Then a second PCR, running roughly 7 to 11 cycles, was carried out with a sample-barcoded 5' primer and a J-beta primer mix. A single record per CDR3 protein comes from TCRdb applying MiXCR to the 5' RACE reads. The sample carries over a million distinct CDR3 sequences, more than 40% recorded once. Germline lookup yields CDR1 MNHNS and CDR2 SASEGT. The CDR3 extends over 15 amino acids. Between the trimmed V and J ends, which lost 4 bases and 0 bases, there was a span of 10 bases. This TCR was sampled from a woman aged 60-75 years in good health. V is TRBV6-1 and J is TRBJ1-5, with a weak D call TRBD1 (5 bases). Sequenced sample: blood. Here the CDR3 reads CASSGVQGSNQPQHF. CDR3 DNA sequence: TGTGCCAGCAGTGGGGTCCAGGGTAGCAATCAGCCCCAGCATTTT.